Below, 8 T cell receptor beta chains from the same sample are listed, as sequenced in a study of regulatory T cells in long-lasting Graves disease. Sample time point: newly diagnosed GD, antithyroid drugs for less than 3 months. From PBMCs, RNA was extracted and then used to make the TCR library. Assembly of TCR beta libraries relied on iRepertoire HTBI primers together with Arm-PCR of CDR3 regions. TCRdb ran MiXCR on the multiplex PCR reads and lists one entry per CDR3 protein. The sample yields 560,000 or so distinct CDR3 sequences, more than 15% seen once. The sample was also linked to a second study, of T cells in Graves' hyperthyroidism and ophthalmopathy.

This specimen was peripheral blood mononuclear cells (PBMCs), taken at new diagnosis, from a patient treated with antithyroid drugs. These receptors were taken from a man younger than 35 with Graves disease.

This chain links TRBV30 with TRBJ2-5, with D perhaps TRBD2 (6 bases). The CDR3 length is 13 residues. Germline-derived CDR1 and CDR2 are GTSNPN and SVGIG (reference sequence). V lost 1 base and J 3 bases, leaving 9 bases between the germline ends. The CDR3 reads CAWSGGDEETQYF. CDR3 sequence (DNA): TGTGCCTGGAGTGGCGGGGATGAAGAGACCCAGTACTTC.

The chain has TRBV12-3 or TRBV12-4 and TRBJ2-7; 7 bases map to TRBD1. Trimming cost V 3 bases and J 5 bases; bases outside gene matches: 7. The CDR3 has 14 residues. CDR3 sequence: CASSFGTATHEQYF. CDR3 bases: TGTGCCAGCAGTTTTGGGACAGCCACCCACGAGCAGTACTTC.

This clonotype was found many times. The V call is TRBV7-9, the J call TRBJ2-3; the D call may be TRBD1 or TRBD2 (6 bases each). The germline V gene has CDR1 SEHNR and CDR2 FQNEAQ (reference sequence). The CDR3 is made up of 19 amino acids. With 4 bases removed from V and 0 bases from J, the gap between germline ends came to 23 bases. The CDR3 DNA reads as TGTGCCAGCAGCTCGAGGGGGGCTGCAGGCCGTCCTAGCACAGATACGCAGTATTTT. As protein: CASSSRGAAGRPSTDTQYF.

This clonotype showed up just a few times. This chain uses TRBV7-6 with TRBJ2-2; D possibly corresponds to TRBD2 (5 bases). The CDR3 extends over 16 amino acids. Germline V gene lookup returns CDR1 SGHVS and CDR2 FNYEAQ. V lost 5 bases and J 7 bases, leaving 20 bases between the germline ends. The CDR3 DNA reads TGTGCCAGCAGCAACGGGGTGGTTTTGGTCGGCGGGGAGCTGTTTTTT. Its protein product is CASSNGVVLVGGELFF.

This clonotype has ten or more counts. One junction end disagrees with the germline gene, perhaps due to a read error. The genes are TRBV28 and TRBJ2-2, with 9 bases matching TRBD2. The CDR3 has 17 amino acids. CDR1 is MDHEN, CDR2 SYDVKM, per germline. The CDR3 here is CVSGRSNWEGYTGELFF. DNA of the CDR3: TGTGTCAGCGGGAGGTCTAATTGGGAGGGATACACCGGGGAGCTGTTTTTT.

This clonotype showed up many times. The rearrangement joins TRBV5-1 to TRBJ2-2; D is undetermined. Germline CDR1 is SGHRS and CDR2 is YFSETQ. CDR3 length: 12 residues. V gave up 3 bases and J gave up 7 bases, with 7 bases separating them. CDR3 region: CASSSAGGELFF. The DNA of the CDR3 is TGCGCCAGCAGCTCAGCTGGCGGGGAGCTGTTTTTT. The entire variable domain, with the rest obtained from reference TRBV5-1 and TRBJ2-2, is as follows: KAGVTQTPRYLIKTRGQQVTLSCSPISGHRSVSWYQQTPGQGLQFLFEYFSETQRNKGNFPGRFSGRQFSNSRSEMNVSTLELGDSALYLCASSSAGGELFFGEGSRLTVL.

This clonotype was seen just once. The CDR3 loop is CASSFSPGSGGSYNEQFF. CDR3 DNA sequence: TGCGCCAGCAGCTTTTCTCCGGGTAGCGGGGGGTCCTACAATGAGCAGTTCTTC. The chain joins TRBV5-1 to TRBJ2-1; 10 nucleotides align to TRBD2. Germline assignment: CDR1 SGHRS and CDR2 YFSETQ. The V gene end was trimmed by 2 bases and the J gene end by 1 base; junction bases not matched to a gene: 9. CDR3 size: 18 residues.

Details on this clonotype: Possible read error: a much larger clone is one base away. The gene calls are TRBV5-1 and TRBJ1-1, with 9 nucleotides matching TRBD1. Germline lookup yields CDR1 SGHRS and CDR2 YFSETQ. The CDR3 runs 14 residues. The CDR3: CASSWDRANAEAFF. The DNA of the CDR3 is TGCGCCAGCAGCTGGGACAGGGCGAACGCTGAAGCTTTCTTT.